The present TCR beta chain was sequenced within a study of T cells in Graves' hyperthyroidism and ophthalmopathy. This clonotype showed up many times. Amplified TCR beta CDR3 regions derived from RNA transcripts. The study used the HTBI primer set for a first-round RT-PCR of the TCR CDR3. A single record per CDR3 protein comes from TCRdb applying MiXCR to the multiplex PCR reads. The sample lists 350,000 or so distinct CDR3 sequences, 18% seen once, with around 15% in the top ten. The CDR3 sequence is 14 residues long. Trimming cost V 2 bases and J 7 bases, with 14 bases left between them. The V gene's germline CDR1 is DFQATT and CDR2 SNEGSKA (reference sequence).

The source of this sequence is a woman in her 40s with Graves' ophthalmopathy. V gene TRBV20-1 combines with J gene TRBJ2-2, with D maybe TRBD1 (6 bases). The source material was blood. CDR3 amino acids: CSARPTGYRGELFF. The CDR3, as DNA: TGCAGTGCTAGACCTACAGGGTACCGCGGGGAGCTGTTTTTT.